These 22 T cell receptor beta chains share one sample of origin, sequenced in a study of technical replicates of blood from four donors. Sequenced by immunoSEQ multiplex PCR; TCRdb stores in-frame clones only, minus some. Of 95,000 or so clones listed, 95% were seen once; the top ten hold about 0.3%. Specimen: T cells isolated from PBMCs. These TCRs come from a human donor in good health.

The rearrangement links TRBV21-1 to TRBJ2-7; the table's D call, TRBD2, was not checked against the DNA. TRBV21-1 corresponds to a pseudogene. The CDR3 sequence is 18 residues long. CDR3 amino acids: CASSKSILRTRPGDEQYF. The CDR3 DNA follows: TGTGCCAGCAGCAAATCTATCTTAAGGACTAGGCCGGGGGACGAGCAGTACTTC.

This chain connects TRBV18 to TRBJ2-7; the match to TRBD2 covers 8 bases. The V gene end was trimmed by 0 bases and the J gene end by 4 bases; junction bases not matched to a gene: 5. There are 15 residues in the CDR3. CDR1 and CDR2 from the germline V gene are KGHSH and LQKENI. The CDR3 sequence is CASSPPSGRLYEQYF. The CDR3, as DNA: TGTGCCAGCTCACCACCCAGCGGGAGATTATACGAGCAGTACTTC. Based on the CDR3 plus reference TRBV18 and TRBJ2-7, the full variable domain is NAGVMQNPRHLVRRRGQEARLRCSPMKGHSHVYWYRQLPEEGLKFMVYLQKENIIDESGMPKERFSAEFPKEGPSILRIQQVVRGDSAAYFCASSPPSGRLYEQYFGPGTRLTVT.

This clone was observed a single time. The V call is TRBV11-3, the J call TRBJ2-2; TRBD2 matches 7 bases. Germline CDR1 SGHNT, CDR2 YENEEA. The CDR3 has 15 amino acids. After removal of 1 base from V and 6 bases from J, the junction contained 5 bases not matched to a gene. In DNA, the CDR3 is TGTGCCAGCAGCTTAGTACGGGAGGTCCCCGGGGAGCTGTTTTTT. It translates to CASSLVREVPGELFF.

The table lists this clone with a count of one. V is TRBV27 and J is TRBJ1-1; D is perhaps TRBD1 (6 bases). This CDR3 has 19 amino acids. Germline loops: CDR1 MNHEY, CDR2 SMNVEV (reference sequence). V lost 2 bases and J lost 7, with 29 bases in between. CDR3 residues: CASSLSLHGGRTSEVEAFF. The CDR3 DNA follows: TGTGCCAGCAGTTTAAGTCTGCACGGGGGGCGAACGAGTGAGGTTGAAGCTTTCTTT.

V and J are TRBV7-9 and TRBJ1-2; 12 nucleotides line up with TRBD1. There are 16 residues in the CDR3. CDR1 is SEHNR, CDR2 FQNEAQ, per germline (reference sequence). The V segment lost 5 bases and the J segment 4 bases; nucleotides outside the gene matches: 8. CDR3 DNA: TGTGCCAGCAGCCACGAGCTGGGACAGGGGGCCTATGGCTACACCTTC. It yields the protein CASSHELGQGAYGYTF.

The chain links TRBV19 to TRBJ1-1; TRBD1 is a possible D gene (6 bases). Between the trimmed V and J ends, which lost 7 bases and 3 bases, there was a span of 12 bases. CDR1 is LNHDA, CDR2 SQIVND, per germline (reference sequence). The CDR3 extends over 13 amino acids. CDR3: CASTPGAYTEAFF. The CDR3 region has the DNA TGTGCCAGTACCCCAGGGGCATACACTGAAGCTTTCTTT. Combining the CDR3 with reference TRBV19 and TRBJ1-1 gives the whole variable domain DGGITQSPKYLFRKEGQNVTLSCEQNLNHDAMYWYRQDPGQGLRLIYYSQIVNDFQKGDIAEGYSVSREKKESFPLTVTSAQKNPTAFYLCASTPGAYTEAFFGQGTRLTVV.

The CDR3 spells CAISPVLGGYEQYF. The CDR3 bases are TGTGCCATCAGCCCAGTACTAGGAGGCTACGAGCAGTACTTC. The chain recombines TRBV10-3 with TRBJ2-7; the D gene is possibly TRBD2 (5 bases). V was trimmed by 6 bases and J by 3 bases, leaving 15 bases between them. The CDR3 runs to 14 residues. CDR1 ENHRY and CDR2 SYGVKD come from the germline V gene.

V and J are TRBV9 and TRBJ2-2, with TRBD2 matching over 10 bases. V lost 4 bases, J lost 7 bases, and 13 bases stayed unmatched. This CDR3 region has 17 residues. Germline lookup yields CDR1 SGDLS and CDR2 YYNGEE. CDR3 DNA: TGTGCCAGCAGCCTTATTCTGACTAGCGGGTACGGCGGGGAGCTGTTTTTT. It specifies CASSLILTSGYGGELFF.

The rearrangement uses TRBV19 and TRBJ1-4; D not certain. V was trimmed by 1 base and J by 0 bases, leaving 12 bases between them. Germline V gene lookup returns CDR1 LNHDA and CDR2 SQIVND (reference sequence). The length of the CDR3 is 17 residues. The chain's CDR3 is CASSIGGGTTTNEKLFF. The CDR3 region has the DNA TGTGCCAGTAGTATAGGGGGAGGAACGACAACTAATGAAAAACTGTTTTTT.

CDR3 in amino acids: CASSETGGNQPQHF. In DNA form, the CDR3 reads TGTGCCAGCAGTGAGACGGGAGGGAATCAGCCCCAGCATTTT. V gene TRBV6-1 combines with J gene TRBJ1-5, with D unresolved. The ends were cut back, 3 bases at V and 4 bases at J, with 10 bases in the middle. The CDR3 has 14 amino acids. Germline V lookup: CDR1 MNHNS, CDR2 SASEGT.

This clone was detected once. The J gene is TRBJ2-3, the V gene TRBV30; a possible D gene is TRBD2 (6 bases). Between the trimmed V and J ends, which lost 2 bases and 2 bases, there was a span of 14 bases. The CDR3 loop spans 15 amino acids. The germline gives CDR1 GTSNPN, CDR2 SVGIG (reference sequence). CDR3 in DNA: TGTGCCTGGAGTAGAAAAGCGGGTTCCACAGATACGCAGTATTTT. This gives the protein CAWSRKAGSTDTQYF.

The gene calls are TRBV5-8 and TRBJ2-3; D ambiguous. This CDR3 region has 14 residues. CDR1 and CDR2 from the germline V gene are SGHTS and YDEGEE. Trimming took off 3 bases at V and 3 bases at J, with 11 bases between the two ends. The CDR3 loop reads CASSYAIRTDTQYF. The CDR3 nucleotides are TGTGCCAGCAGCTATGCCATTAGAACAGATACGCAGTATTTT.

The gene calls are TRBV7-6 and TRBJ1-3, with TRBD1 identical over 9 bases. After removal of 5 bases from V and 3 bases from J, the junction contained 5 bases not matched to a gene. This CDR3 is 15 amino acids long. Germline V gene sequence: CDR1 SGHVS, CDR2 FNYEAQ. The CDR3 protein is CASSTQGANGNTIYF. CDR3 DNA: TGTGCCAGCAGCACACAGGGGGCGAATGGAAACACCATATATTTT.

The chain combines TRBV2 with TRBJ2-7; 11 bases map to TRBD1. Germline V gene lookup returns CDR1 SNHLY and CDR2 FYNNEI. The CDR3 is 15 residues long. V was pared by 6 bases and J by 2 bases, with 6 bases of the junction left unmatched. DNA for the CDR3: TGTGCCAGCAGAGCCCCGGGACAGGGGGCCTACGAGCAGTACTTC. Translation: CASRAPGQGAYEQYF.

This chain joins TRBV18 and TRBJ2-5; D remains unclear. Trimming removed 0 bases from V and 5 bases from J, with 10 bases in between. This CDR3 comprises 14 residues. The V gene's germline CDR1 is KGHSH and CDR2 LQKENI. CDR3: CASSPPGSWETQYF. The CDR3 DNA follows: TGTGCCAGCTCACCACCGGGCAGTTGGGAGACCCAGTACTTC. Looking up the rest from reference TRBV18 and TRBJ2-5 gives the full variable domain: NAGVMQNPRHLVRRRGQEARLRCSPMKGHSHVYWYRQLPEEGLKFMVYLQKENIIDESGMPKERFSAEFPKEGPSILRIQQVVRGDSAAYFCASSPPGSWETQYFGPGTRLLVL.

The gene calls are TRBV7-3 and TRBJ1-2, with D tentatively TRBD1 (5 bases). Trimming stripped 0 bases from V and 7 bases from J, with 12 bases between. Germline lookup yields CDR1 SGHTA and CDR2 FQGTGA. The CDR3 has 14 residues. CDR3 bases: TGTGCCAGCAGCTTAACGGTCCAGGGAGGTGGCTACACCTTC. This codes for CASSLTVQGGGYTF.

This rearrangement joins TRBV6-1 to TRBJ2-5; 7 bases are a match to TRBD2. Germline CDR1 MNHNS, CDR2 SASEGT. V trimming: 2 bases; J trimming: 4 bases; junction bases outside the gene matches: 10. This CDR3 spans 16 amino acids. The CDR3 nucleotides read TGTGCCAGCAGTGAAAGGCGGACTAGGGTTCCAGAGACCCAGTACTTC. This sequence encodes CASSERRTRVPETQYF.

CDR3 residues: CASSLGLAGQETQYF. CDR3 DNA sequence: TGTGCCAGCAGCTTAGGACTAGCGGGGCAAGAGACCCAGTACTTC. The chain couples TRBV5-6 to TRBJ2-5; 12 bases line up with TRBD2. Unmatched junction bases numbered 1, after V lost 2 bases and J lost 2 bases. Germline V CDR1 and CDR2: SGHDT, YYEEEE. The CDR3 contains 15 residues.

The V gene is TRBV13, the J gene TRBJ1-1; 8 bases agree with TRBD1. V shed 5 bases and J 3 bases; nucleotides not matched to a gene: 20. Germline V gene lookup returns CDR1 PRHDT and CDR2 FYEKMQ (reference sequence). CDR3 length equals 19 residues. Written as DNA, the CDR3 is TGTGCCAGCAGCCCAGGACAGGGTTGGGGTCTAGTAAACTACACTGAAGCTTTCTTT. Translating it yields CASSPGQGWGLVNYTEAFF.

The V call is TRBV6-5, the J call TRBJ1-1, with D perhaps TRBD1 (5 bases). Germline V CDR1 and CDR2: MNHEY, SVGAGI. Trimming shortened V by 8 bases and J by 6 bases, and 19 bases separated the two germline ends. The CDR3 totals 14 residues. In nucleotides, the CDR3 is TGTGCCAGCCAAACATGGGGGGTAACGGCTGAAGCTTTCTTT. Amino acid sequence: CASQTWGVTAEAFF.

The V gene is TRBV5-6, the J gene TRBJ2-2, with D possibly being TRBD1 (5 bases). CDR1 and CDR2 from the germline V gene are SGHDT and YYEEEE. The germline V and J ends were trimmed by 4 bases and 1 base, with 11 bases remaining between them. The CDR3 covers 15 residues. The CDR3 reads CASSPPRENTGELFF. The DNA for the CDR3 is TGTGCCAGCAGCCCACCCAGGGAGAACACCGGGGAGCTGTTTTTT.

The rearrangement joins TRBV7-8 to TRBJ1-1; tentative D call: TRBD1 (6 bases). CDR1 is SGHVS, CDR2 FQNEAQ, per germline. The CDR3 contains 14 residues. V was trimmed by 3 bases and J by 0 bases, leaving 8 bases between them. The CDR3 DNA is TGTGCCAGCAGCTTTGGACAGATGAACACTGAAGCTTTCTTT. Its protein is CASSFGQMNTEAFF.